This T cell receptor (beta chain) was identified in a study of blood T cell repertoires in COVID-19. Looking at the study overall: COVID-19 samples collected from the United States, Italy and Spain covered acute and convalescent phases. T cells, B-cell-depleted T cells, or PBMCs provided the cDNA or gDNA that served as material.

Recovered Cohort 3 donors showed two negative PCRs, clearance, or symptom resolution. CDR3 size: 14 residues. The germline V gene has CDR1 SNHLY and CDR2 FYNNEI. With 6 bases clipped from V and 4 bases from J, the junction kept 4 bases outside the gene matches. The assay was immunoSEQ multiplex PCR, and TCRdb's table has in-frame clones only and misses some. The sample has under 200,000 clones, around 80% seen once; the top ten hold about 3.4%. The sequenced sample was PBMCs or T cells enriched from blood (not recorded which). The chain couples TRBV2 to TRBJ1-5, with TRBD1 identical over 9 bases. The TCR originated in a woman in her sixties who had recovered from COVID-19. The CDR3 coding sequence is TGTGCCAGCAGCGGGACAGGGAGGAATCAGCCCCAGCATTTT. Protein sequence: CASSGTGRNQPQHF.